The next 16 T cell receptor beta chains were all read from a single sample in a study of CXCR3-negative and CXCR3-positive naive CD8 T cells. TRB cDNA was prepared as libraries by UMI-labeled 5' RACE. TCRdb reprocessed the 5' RACE reads and keeps a single row for each CDR3 protein, giving no DNA. Here the sample table reports 45,000 to 55,000 distinct CDR3 sequences. The sequencing input was memory CD8+ T cells from blood. The source of these receptors is a human donor in good health. Some clones in this sample may be carry-over from other donors' samples.

This rearrangement joins TRBV6-4 to TRBJ2-1; there is no DNA to check the TCRdb D call of TRBD1. Germline loops: CDR1 MRHNA, CDR2 SNTAGT. This CDR3 is 15 amino acids long. CDR3: CASSEDNGGHNEQFF.

This chain connects TRBV28 to TRBJ2-2. In germline, CDR1 is MDHEN, CDR2 SYDVKM. CDR3 length: 13 amino acids. This chain's CDR3 is CASFPRNTGELFF.

The rearrangement uses TRBV4-3 and TRBJ1-1. This CDR3 is built from 15 residues. CDR1 is LGHNA, CDR2 YSLEER, per germline. This CDR3 is CASSQDGLLNTEAFF.

CDR3: CARVAGETYEQYF. The chain recombines TRBV7-2 with TRBJ2-7; the TRBD2 assignment by TCRdb is unverifiable without DNA. Per the germline V gene, CDR1 is SGHTA and CDR2 is FQGNSA. This CDR3 region has 13 residues.

This chain links TRBV24-1 with TRBJ1-5. Germline values: CDR1 KGHDR, CDR2 SFDVKD. The CDR3 has 14 amino acids. CDR3 protein: CATSDFDSNQPQHF.

V and J are TRBV6-2 or TRBV6-3 and TRBJ2-1; TCRdb lists TRBD1, though no DNA is available to test this call. Germline CDR1 and CDR2: MNHEY and SVGEGT. The CDR3 consists of 13 residues. The CDR3 reads CASTREAFNEQFF.

The V call is TRBV7-6, the J call TRBJ1-2; TCRdb names TRBD1, which stays unverified in the absence of DNA. The germline V gene has CDR1 SGHVS and CDR2 FNYEAQ. The CDR3 totals 16 residues. CDR3 in amino acids: CASSSAPGTPVDGYTF. Combining the CDR3 with reference TRBV7-6 and TRBJ1-2 gives the whole variable domain GAGVSQSPRYKVTKRGQDVALRCDPISGHVSLYWYRQALGQGPEFLTYFNYEAQQDKSGLPNDRFSAERPEGSISTLTIQRTEQRDSAMYRCASSSAPGTPVDGYTFGSGTRLTVV.

V is TRBV18 and J is TRBJ2-7. Germline V gene lookup returns CDR1 KGHSH and CDR2 LQKENI. The CDR3 covers 12 residues. CDR3 sequence reads: CASSQDFYEQYF.

Judged by frequency, this clonotype is medium-sized. The V and J genes are TRBV5-1 and TRBJ2-2; TCRdb's D call of TRBD1 is untestable without DNA. This CDR3 spans 19 amino acids. Germline lookup yields CDR1 SGHRS and CDR2 YFSETQ. The CDR3 loop is CASSPPGTGGSFNTGELFF.

The V call is TRBV7-2, the J call TRBJ2-7; the TCRdb D gene call, TRBD2, has no DNA to confirm it. The CDR3 length is 17 residues. CDR1 is SGHTA, CDR2 FQGNSA, per germline. Here the CDR3 reads CASSLEPSTDGSGEQYF.

The V call is TRBV28, the J call TRBJ1-5. Germline CDR1 reads MDHEN; CDR2 reads SYDVKM. The CDR3 spans 14 residues. CDR3 loop: CASSLLLGFQPQHF.

V gene TRBV7-6 combines with J gene TRBJ2-2; as DNA is missing, the TRBD2 call by TCRdb cannot be tested. The CDR3 is 14 amino acids. The germline gives CDR1 SGHVS, CDR2 FNYEAQ. The CDR3 protein is CASSHGTTPGELFF. Together with reference TRBV7-6 and TRBJ2-2, the CDR3 gives the full variable domain: GAGVSQSPRYKVTKRGQDVALRCDPISGHVSLYWYRQALGQGPEFLTYFNYEAQQDKSGLPNDRFSAERPEGSISTLTIQRTEQRDSAMYRCASSHGTTPGELFFGEGSRLTVL.

The rearrangement joins TRBV14 to TRBJ2-7; TCRdb gives TRBD1 as the D gene, but with no DNA this cannot be confirmed. The CDR3 length is 14 residues. Germline V lookup: CDR1 SGHDN, CDR2 FVKESK. The CDR3 is CASTAGTASYEQYF.

V is TRBV7-3 and J is TRBJ1-1. This CDR3 is 11 amino acids long. CDR1 SGHTA and CDR2 FQGTGA come from the germline V gene. CDR3 loop: CASSLGSEAFF.

The chain carries TRBV29-1 and TRBJ1-2; TCRdb's D gene call, TRBD1, goes unchecked for lack of DNA. Germline CDR1 is SQVTM and CDR2 is ANQGSEA. The CDR3 contains 13 residues. The CDR3 is CSVGDTLSYGYTF. The entire variable domain, with the rest obtained from reference TRBV29-1 and TRBJ1-2, is as follows: SAVISQKPSRDICQRGTSLTIQCQVDSQVTMMFWYRQQPGQSLTLIATANQGSEATYESGFVIDKFPISRPNLTFSTLTVSNMSPEDSSIYLCSVGDTLSYGYTFGSGTRLTVV.

The V call is TRBV4-1, the J call TRBJ2-2. From germline, CDR1 is MGHRA and CDR2 YSYEKL. The CDR3 runs to 14 residues. This chain's CDR3 is CASSQVRVTGELFF.